The clone carrying this T cell receptor (beta chain) has only a few counts. Its antigen is not identified. Researchers built TCR beta libraries using quantitative 5'-RACE with molecular barcodes. One entry per CDR3 protein results from TCRdb running MiXCR on the 5' RACE reads. The sample has approximately 210,000 distinct CDR3 sequences; around 13% are singletons. The data are from a study of CD8 T cells in ankylosing spondylitis. Trimming stripped 0 bases from V and 0 bases from J, with 7 bases between. The V gene's germline CDR1 is SGHRS and CDR2 YFSETQ. The CDR3 runs 14 residues. Study observations and caveats: Significant enrichment of disease-linked clones was reportedly seen in matched ankylosing spondylitis synovial fluid. Some motif variants were previously reported in reactive arthritis synovial fluid and blood. What appeared characteristic of ankylosing spondylitis blood was a TCR beta motif of under 10 highly homologous variants.

The clonotype comes from a male donor with ankylosing spondylitis or in good health (not recorded which). The chain recombines TRBV5-1 with TRBJ2-7, with D hard to call. Sequencing input: blood, either unsorted or a sorted T cell fraction (not recorded which). In DNA form, the CDR3 reads TGCGCCAGCAGCTTGGGGGCCAACTCCTACGAGCAGTACTTC. Translation gives CASSLGANSYEQYF.